This TCR beta chain was captured in a study of cytomegalovirus exposure and HLA in healthy donors. The CDR3 loop spans 13 amino acids. V was trimmed by 7 bases and J by 10 bases, leaving 14 bases between them. Germline lookup yields CDR1 MNHEY and CDR2 SVGAGI. PCR was performed using 60 Vbeta and 13 Jbeta primers. In the original processing: Roughly 11 million shared chains were among tens of millions of unique TCR beta chains counted in a later analysis. Repertoires were generated with immunoSEQ multiplex PCR, while TCRdb's copy carries only in-frame clones and drops some. V and J calls and clone size are those listed in that table; D and trimming were worked out from the DNA. The sample gives roughly 170,000 clones, 65% to 90% of which show up once; more than 0.95% is in the top ten.

The rearrangement links TRBV6-5 to TRBJ1-6; no firm D call. The receptor was isolated from a girl aged 2 to 9 in good health and CMV-seropositive. Source material: PBMCs. CDR3 in amino acids: CASKAGFGSPLHF. DNA of the CDR3: TGTGCCAGCAAGGCGGGCTTCGGGTCACCCCTCCACTTT.